This T cell receptor beta chain was observed in a study of blood T cells in healthy people across ages. With V trimmed by 5 bases and J by 10 bases, 8 bases remained unmatched. The V gene's germline CDR1 is MNHEY and CDR2 SVGAGI. There are 14 residues in the CDR3. Sample-barcoded 5' priming and a J-beta primer mix drove a second PCR of 7 to 11 cycles. From the 5' RACE reads, TCRdb called clonotypes with MiXCR, one entry per CDR3 protein. The sample shows over 1,500,000 distinct CDR3 sequences, more than 35% of them seen only once. The clonotype originates from a human donor in good health. Sequenced input: blood. This chain connects TRBV6-5 to TRBJ1-6; TRBD1 matches 7 bases. CDR3 nucleotide sequence: TGTGCCAGCAGTAGAACAACAGGGGACTCACCCCTCCACTTT. It translates to CASSRTTGDSPLHF.